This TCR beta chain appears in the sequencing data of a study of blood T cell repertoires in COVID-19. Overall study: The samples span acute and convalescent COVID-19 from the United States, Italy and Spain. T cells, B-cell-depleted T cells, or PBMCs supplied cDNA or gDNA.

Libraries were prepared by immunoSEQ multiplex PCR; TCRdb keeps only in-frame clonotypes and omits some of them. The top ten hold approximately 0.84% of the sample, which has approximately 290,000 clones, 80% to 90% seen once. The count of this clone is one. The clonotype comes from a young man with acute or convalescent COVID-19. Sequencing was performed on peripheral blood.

CDR3 residues: CASSQRSATDTQYF. CDR3 nucleotide sequence: TGTGCCAGCAGCCAAAGGAGTGCCACAGATACGCAGTATTTT. The genes are TRBV3-1 (or the pseudogene TRBV3-2) and TRBJ2-3; D unclear. CDR3 length equals 14 residues. Germline V gene sequence: CDR1 LGHDT, CDR2 YNNKEL (reference sequence). The V end lost 2 bases, the J end lost 2 bases, and 8 bases lay between the germline ends.